A selection of T cell receptor beta chains follows, all from one sample in a study of T cell responses to AZD1222 COVID-19 vaccine. Profiled with immunoSEQ multiplex PCR; TCRdb holds only in-frame clones, not every one. The repertoire includes some 61,000 clones, about 88% of them detected once, and 17% sits in the top ten. This material consisted of peripheral blood, taken on day 0 of AZD1222 vaccination. These receptors all stem from an adult in good health. Both conserved end residues are part of each CDR3. Fields, in order: V gene, J gene, D gene, clone size, CDR3 DNA, CDR3 protein. The D gene is left open where the match is weak. Clone size is not always given. Where it is, it says once, few, many or a class for expanded clones.

v_call: TRBV5-4; j_call: TRBJ1-1; d_call: TRBD1; clone_size: -; cdr3_nt: TGTGCCAGCAGCTTGCCATTCACAGGGGAGGAAGCTTTCTTT; cdr3_aa: CASSLPFTGEEAFF
v_call: TRBV5-8; j_call: TRBJ1-1; d_call: TRBD1; clone_size: -; cdr3_nt: TGTGCCAGCAGCTCGACAGGGGCCTTGAACACTGAAGCTTTCTTT; cdr3_aa: CASSSTGALNTEAFF
v_call: TRBV6-2/TRBV6-3; j_call: TRBJ2-7; d_call: -; clone_size: -; cdr3_nt: TGTGCCAGCAGTTACGAGAGCCTGAGGGAGCAGTACTTC; cdr3_aa: CASSYESLREQYF
v_call: TRBV4-2; j_call: TRBJ2-3; d_call: TRBD2; clone_size: -; cdr3_nt: TGTGCCAGCAGCCAAGATAGCGGGAGTGGGGCAGATACGCAGTATTTT; cdr3_aa: CASSQDSGSGADTQYF
v_call: TRBV29-1; j_call: TRBJ2-7; d_call: -; clone_size: -; cdr3_nt: TGCAGCGTCCCCAGTGGCGCGAGCTCCTACGAGCAGTACTTC; cdr3_aa: CSVPSGASSYEQYF
v_call: TRBV11-2; j_call: TRBJ1-5; d_call: -; clone_size: -; cdr3_nt: TGTGCCAGCAGCTTAGTGATCCGCAGGGGTACTAGCAATCAGCCCCAGCATTTT; cdr3_aa: CASSLVIRRGTSNQPQHF
v_call: TRBV19; j_call: TRBJ1-6; d_call: -; clone_size: -; cdr3_nt: TGTGCCAGTAAAAGCGGCCACAGGGTGGGTTTCGATCCACCCCTCCACTTT; cdr3_aa: CASKSGHRVGFDPPLHF
v_call: TRBV28; j_call: TRBJ1-3; d_call: -; clone_size: -; cdr3_nt: TGTGCCAGCAGGATCAGGGTATCCTCTGGAAACACCATATATTTT; cdr3_aa: CASRIRVSSGNTIYF
v_call: TRBV2; j_call: TRBJ2-5; d_call: TRBD2; clone_size: -; cdr3_nt: TGTGCCAGCTTGGGCGGGAGGGCCAGTGAGACCCAGTACTTC; cdr3_aa: CASLGGRASETQYF
v_call: TRBV6-1; j_call: TRBJ1-2; d_call: -; clone_size: -; cdr3_nt: TGTGCCAGCAGTGACAGTCCTAGTAGTGGCTACACCTTC; cdr3_aa: CASSDSPSSGYTF
v_call: TRBV27; j_call: TRBJ1-1; d_call: -; clone_size: -; cdr3_nt: TGTGCCAGCAGGAAGGGGGGCGGAGGTACTGAAGCTTTCTTT; cdr3_aa: CASRKGGGGTEAFF
v_call: TRBV18; j_call: TRBJ2-1; d_call: -; clone_size: -; cdr3_nt: TGTGCCAGCTTTTCGACAGGATACTCCTACAATGAGCAGTTCTTC; cdr3_aa: CASFSTGYSYNEQFF
v_call: TRBV5-8; j_call: TRBJ1-5; d_call: TRBD1; clone_size: -; cdr3_nt: TGTGCCAGCAGCTTCGGACAGGCTAGCAATCAGCCCCAGCATTTT; cdr3_aa: CASSFGQASNQPQHF
v_call: TRBV6-2/TRBV6-3; j_call: TRBJ1-5; d_call: -; clone_size: few; cdr3_nt: TGTGCCAGCAGTTACTCGCGGCACTATAGCAATCAGCCCCAGCATTTT; cdr3_aa: CASSYSRHYSNQPQHF
v_call: TRBV9; j_call: TRBJ1-3; d_call: -; clone_size: -; cdr3_nt: TGTGCCAGCAGCCTAACGGGGGCTGGAAACACCATATATTTT; cdr3_aa: CASSLTGAGNTIYF
v_call: TRBV2; j_call: TRBJ1-2; d_call: -; clone_size: -; cdr3_nt: TGTGCCAGCAGAGATGGGGAGGCCTATGGCTACACCTTC; cdr3_aa: CASRDGEAYGYTF
v_call: TRBV11-3; j_call: TRBJ1-3; d_call: TRBD1; clone_size: -; cdr3_nt: TGTGCCAGCAGCTTCCGGGACAGGGGGGAAAACACCATATATTTT; cdr3_aa: CASSFRDRGENTIYF
v_call: TRBV28; j_call: TRBJ1-4; d_call: -; clone_size: once; cdr3_nt: TGTGCCAGCAGTTTTCCAGTCTCCCGAGGGAATAAAACAACTAATGAAAAACTGTTTTTT; cdr3_aa: CASSFPVSRGNKTTNEKLFF
v_call: TRBV11-2; j_call: TRBJ1-1; d_call: -; clone_size: -; cdr3_nt: TGTGCCAGCAGCCTCAACAACCTCGGGACGTACACTGAAGCTTTCTTT; cdr3_aa: CASSLNNLGTYTEAFF
v_call: TRBV15; j_call: TRBJ2-1; d_call: TRBD2; clone_size: -; cdr3_nt: TGTGCCACCAGCAAGGGACTAGCGCGCTCCTACAATGAGCAGTTCTTC; cdr3_aa: CATSKGLARSYNEQFF
v_call: TRBV6-5; j_call: TRBJ1-5; d_call: TRBD1; clone_size: -; cdr3_nt: TGTGCCAGCAGTAATTTCATGGGACAGAATCAGCCCCAGCATTTT; cdr3_aa: CASSNFMGQNQPQHF
v_call: TRBV6-1; j_call: TRBJ1-5; d_call: -; clone_size: -; cdr3_nt: TGTGCCAGCAGTGAGGCAGGGAATAGCAATCAGCCCCAGCATTTT; cdr3_aa: CASSEAGNSNQPQHF
v_call: TRBV28; j_call: TRBJ1-2; d_call: TRBD1; clone_size: -; cdr3_nt: TGTGCCAGTTACCGGACAGGCTATGGCTACACCTTC; cdr3_aa: CASYRTGYGYTF
v_call: TRBV5-4; j_call: TRBJ2-7; d_call: TRBD1; clone_size: -; cdr3_nt: TGTGCCAGCAGCTCGGGACAGGGTCCCTACGAGCAGTACTTC; cdr3_aa: CASSSGQGPYEQYF
v_call: TRBV30; j_call: TRBJ2-7; d_call: -; clone_size: -; cdr3_nt: TGTGCCTGGAGTGTACTAGGGAAACTCGAGCAGTACTTC; cdr3_aa: CAWSVLGKLEQYF
v_call: TRBV28; j_call: TRBJ2-7; d_call: -; clone_size: -; cdr3_nt: TGTGCCAGCACTCGTCCGGCGGACGGCTACGAGCAGTACTTC; cdr3_aa: CASTRPADGYEQYF
v_call: TRBV19; j_call: TRBJ2-1; d_call: -; clone_size: -; cdr3_nt: TGTGCCAGTAGTCAGGGGTCAACGCCTTACAATGAGCAGTTCTTC; cdr3_aa: CASSQGSTPYNEQFF
v_call: TRBV27; j_call: TRBJ2-7; d_call: TRBD1; clone_size: -; cdr3_nt: TGTGCCAGCAGTTTATCGGGACAGGGTTCCTACGAGCAGTACTTC; cdr3_aa: CASSLSGQGSYEQYF
v_call: TRBV11-2; j_call: TRBJ2-1; d_call: -; clone_size: -; cdr3_nt: TGTGCCAGCAGCTTAAATGCCAACCGGGGAGCCTACAATGAGCAGTTCTTC; cdr3_aa: CASSLNANRGAYNEQFF
v_call: TRBV7-2; j_call: TRBJ1-3; d_call: TRBD1; clone_size: -; cdr3_nt: TGTGCCAGCAGCCCCAGGACAGGGGCTGGAAACACCATATATTTT; cdr3_aa: CASSPRTGAGNTIYF
v_call: TRBV7-6; j_call: TRBJ2-7; d_call: -; clone_size: once; cdr3_nt: TGTGCCAGCAGCGGGGGTAGCGACGACCCGGGCTCCTACGAGCAGTACTTC; cdr3_aa: CASSGGSDDPGSYEQYF
v_call: TRBV19; j_call: TRBJ2-1; d_call: -; clone_size: -; cdr3_nt: TGTGCCAGTAGTCGTCAGTGGGACAATGAGCAGTTCTTC; cdr3_aa: CASSRQWDNEQFF
v_call: TRBV9; j_call: TRBJ2-7; d_call: -; clone_size: -; cdr3_nt: TGTGCCAGCAGCGAACAGGGAGCTTCCTCCTACGAGCAGTACTTC; cdr3_aa: CASSEQGASSYEQYF
v_call: TRBV4-2; j_call: TRBJ2-1; d_call: TRBD2; clone_size: -; cdr3_nt: TGTGCCAGCAGCCAACTAAGACTAGCGGGAGACGTAGGGATACATAGCAATGAGCAGTTCTTC; cdr3_aa: CASSQLRLAGDVGIHSNEQFF
v_call: TRBV2; j_call: TRBJ1-5; d_call: -; clone_size: -; cdr3_nt: TGTGCCAGCAGTGAACTATCACGGTATCAGCCCCAGCATTTT; cdr3_aa: CASSELSRYQPQHF
v_call: TRBV6-5; j_call: TRBJ2-3; d_call: -; clone_size: -; cdr3_nt: TGTGCCAGCTACTACAGGGGACTACCCGATACGCAGTATTTT; cdr3_aa: CASYYRGLPDTQYF
v_call: TRBV29-1; j_call: TRBJ2-1; d_call: TRBD2; clone_size: -; cdr3_nt: TGCAGCGGCCGGGAGGGACTAGCGGTTATGAGCTCCTACAATGAGCAGTTCTTC; cdr3_aa: CSGREGLAVMSSYNEQFF
v_call: TRBV7-9; j_call: TRBJ2-7; d_call: TRBD1; clone_size: few; cdr3_nt: TGTGCCAGCAGCCGAGGCGGAGGGACAGGCGAGCAGTACTTC; cdr3_aa: CASSRGGGTGEQYF
v_call: TRBV19; j_call: TRBJ2-1; d_call: TRBD1; clone_size: -; cdr3_nt: TGTGCCAGTAGTATCGGACAGGGCCTTAGTGAGCAGTTCTTC; cdr3_aa: CASSIGQGLSEQFF
v_call: TRBV19; j_call: TRBJ1-3; d_call: -; clone_size: -; cdr3_nt: TGTGCCAGCGCCGGGACAACTGGAAACACCATATATTTT; cdr3_aa: CASAGTTGNTIYF
v_call: TRBV12-3/TRBV12-4; j_call: TRBJ2-3; d_call: -; clone_size: -; cdr3_nt: TGTGCCAGCAGTCGCGCAGATACGCAGTATTTT; cdr3_aa: CASSRADTQYF
v_call: TRBV5-4; j_call: TRBJ1-6; d_call: -; clone_size: -; cdr3_nt: TGTGCCAGCAGCTTGGTTGTAGGGGTAGATTCACCCCTCCACTTT; cdr3_aa: CASSLVVGVDSPLHF
v_call: TRBV30; j_call: TRBJ2-7; d_call: -; clone_size: -; cdr3_nt: TGTGCCTGGAGTTCCTACGAGCAGTACTTC; cdr3_aa: CAWSSYEQYF
v_call: TRBV29-1; j_call: TRBJ2-1; d_call: -; clone_size: -; cdr3_nt: TGCAGCGCGAGCGCCCGGGATGAGCAGTTCTTC; cdr3_aa: CSASARDEQFF
v_call: TRBV4-1; j_call: TRBJ2-1; d_call: TRBD2; clone_size: -; cdr3_nt: TGCGCCAGCAGCCCACAAGATCCCCAGCGGGAGGCCTACAATGAGCAGTTCTTC; cdr3_aa: CASSPQDPQREAYNEQFF
v_call: TRBV11-2; j_call: TRBJ1-1; d_call: -; clone_size: -; cdr3_nt: TGTGCCAGCAGCCCCCAATTGGACACTGAAGCTTTCTTT; cdr3_aa: CASSPQLDTEAFF
v_call: TRBV19; j_call: TRBJ1-5; d_call: -; clone_size: -; cdr3_nt: TGTGCCAGTAGTCGTAGGTCTCCCGGGCAGCCCCAGCATTTT; cdr3_aa: CASSRRSPGQPQHF
v_call: TRBV7-2; j_call: TRBJ2-7; d_call: -; clone_size: -; cdr3_nt: TGTGCCAGCAGTCAGGGGGGGGCCTACGAGCAGTACTTC; cdr3_aa: CASSQGGAYEQYF
v_call: TRBV5-1; j_call: TRBJ2-3; d_call: -; clone_size: once; cdr3_nt: TGCGCCAGCAGCTTTAGAGATACGCAGTATTTT; cdr3_aa: CASSFRDTQYF
v_call: TRBV27; j_call: TRBJ1-1; d_call: -; clone_size: -; cdr3_nt: TGTGCCAGCAGTTTTGGGGATTACACTGAAGCTTTCTTT; cdr3_aa: CASSFGDYTEAFF
v_call: TRBV7-9; j_call: TRBJ1-4; d_call: TRBD1; clone_size: -; cdr3_nt: TGTGCCAGCAGCTGGGACAGGTCTAATGAAAAACTGTTTTTT; cdr3_aa: CASSWDRSNEKLFF